This T cell receptor beta chain appears in the sequencing data of a study of T cell clonality in common variable immunodeficiency. Patients and controls were mostly of Caucasian heritage. Heparinized whole blood, about 5 to 8.5 ml, came from each donor. This clone was seen ten or more times. The CDR3 end falls 3 residues outside the read, so it is completed with the germline J gene. TCRdb's table, derived via immunoSEQ multiplex PCR, lists solely in-frame clones and lacks some. Observed in the sample are approximately 52,000 clones, none of them singletons. V dropped 6 bases and J dropped 5; count of bases not matched to a gene: 11. In germline, CDR1 is SGHRS, CDR2 YFSETQ. This CDR3 is 17 amino acids long.

The source is a person between 18 and 70 years old in good health. Sequencing was carried out using peripheral blood mononuclear cells. V usage is TRBV5-1 and J usage is TRBJ2-2, with 12 bases matching TRBD2. This CDR3 reads CASTSLTSGRPTGELFF. The CDR3 DNA, read in part, is TGCGCCAGCACCTCGTTGACTAGCGGGAGACCAACCGGGGAG.